This T cell receptor (beta chain) was observed in a study of spatial heterogeneity in lung cancer. Points from the study as a whole: Circulating ubiquitous expanded tumor TCRs were observed more frequently at resection than at follow-up.

In TCRdb, the 5' RACE reads were re-called with MiXCR into one record per CDR3 protein. The table has about 92,000 distinct CDR3 sequences, 12% seen once. As for time point: sample taken at primary tumor resection. The donor group consisted of roughly 76 patients who had untreated, early-stage non-small cell lung cancer. Unsorted whole RNA samples from tumor, nontumor lung or frozen PBMC were sequenced. With regard to this clonotype: Its matching antigen is unknown.

The clonotype originates from a male donor with early-stage non-small cell lung cancer. The sample consisted of PBMCs, taken at surgery.

The CDR3 nucleotides are TGTGCCAGCACCCCACAGAACTCCTACGAGCAGTACTTC. It codes for CASTPQNSYEQYF. V gene TRBV6-6 combines with J gene TRBJ2-7; D call uncertain. The CDR3 spans 13 residues. CDR1 is MNHNY and CDR2 is SVGAGI in the germline V gene (reference sequence). Trimming removed 7 bases from V and 0 bases from J, with 10 bases in between.